The 30 T cell receptor beta chains below come from one sample, sequenced in a study of OX40 agonist ivuxolimab in advanced cancers. The table came from immunoSEQ multiplex PCR; TCRdb's copy has only in-frame clones and leaves some out. The data show approximately 70,000 clones, about 93% seen once. The source material was CD4+ or CD8+ T cells sorted from blood, sampled in a trial of the OX40 agonist ivuxolimab. These receptors all come from an adult with an advanced solid tumor such as melanoma, head and neck, liver or kidney cancer.

The chain is built from TRBV27 and TRBJ2-7; D call uncertain. The germline V and J ends were trimmed by 6 bases and 3 bases, with 18 bases remaining between them. The germline CDR1 and CDR2 sequences are MNHEY and SMNVEV (reference sequence). This CDR3 is 15 amino acids long. The chain's CDR3 is CASSSLKNTFYEQYF. Here the CDR3 DNA reads TGTGCCAGCAGCTCCCTAAAGAATACCTTCTACGAGCAGTACTTC.

The chain carries TRBV4-3 and TRBJ2-3; D is ambiguous. Looked up from germline, CDR1 is LGHNA and CDR2 is YSLEER. CDR3 length equals 17 residues. V was cut by 1 base and J by 6 bases, with 20 bases left in between. The CDR3 reads CASSQVLSSPRPDTQYF. The CDR3 nucleotides read TGCGCCAGCAGCCAAGTTTTATCCTCACCTCGCCCCGATACGCAGTATTTT.

The chain uses TRBV12-5 and TRBJ1-1; 8 nucleotides align to TRBD1. CDR3 length equals 15 residues. The V gene end was trimmed by 7 bases and the J gene end by 4 bases; junction bases not matched to a gene: 11. Germline V CDR1 and CDR2: LGHNT, FRNRAP. As DNA, the CDR3 is TGTGCTAGTGCCTTTGACAGGGGAACGGGCACTGAAGCTTTCTTT. Amino acid sequence: CASAFDRGTGTEAFF.

The chain uses TRBV5-1 and TRBJ1-4, with 8 bases aligning to TRBD1. CDR1 is SGHRS, CDR2 YFSETQ, per germline. V lost 4 bases to trimming and J lost 7 bases; unmatched junction nucleotides: 12. The CDR3 totals 16 residues. The CDR3 reads CASSPETQGAGEKLFF. Here the CDR3 DNA reads TGCGCCAGCAGCCCGGAGACTCAGGGGGCTGGTGAAAAACTGTTTTTT.

The genes are TRBV5-6 and TRBJ1-2; D not certain. Trimming pared 6 bases from V and 1 base from J, leaving 16 bases between. The CDR3 consists of 15 residues. Germline-derived CDR1 and CDR2 are SGHDT and YYEEEE. The CDR3, as DNA: TGTGCCAGCACGCAAAGGACGGGCTTTAACTATGGCTACACCTTC. As protein: CASTQRTGFNYGYTF.

The chain uses TRBV19 and TRBJ1-4, with a weak D call TRBD1 (5 bases). This CDR3 has 13 residues. V dropped 5 bases and J dropped 2 bases, with 6 bases sitting between them. CDR1 LNHDA and CDR2 SQIVND come from the germline V gene (reference sequence). For the CDR3, the DNA is TGTGCCAGTAGTTGGGGGACTAATGAAAAACTGTTTTTT. This encodes CASSWGTNEKLFF.

This clone was observed a handful of times. V is TRBV4-2 and J is TRBJ1-1, with TRBD1 matching over 8 bases. From germline, CDR1 is LGHNA and CDR2 YNFKEQ. V lost 1 base to trimming and J lost 8 bases; unmatched junction nucleotides: 3. The CDR3 extends over 13 amino acids. CDR3 DNA sequence: TGTGCCAGCAGCCAAGGGGGGGACAGGGAAGCTTTCTTT. Translating it yields CASSQGGDREAFF.

V usage is TRBV2 and J usage is TRBJ1-6; 11 nucleotides match TRBD1. In germline, CDR1 is SNHLY, CDR2 FYNNEI. V gave up 7 bases and J gave up 6 bases; unmatched junction bases: 5. The CDR3 runs 15 residues. Here the CDR3 reads CASKFGTGGNSPLHF. DNA for the CDR3: TGTGCCAGCAAGTTCGGGACAGGGGGTAATTCACCCCTCCACTTT.

The CDR3 protein is CARQVPHRHEQYF. Written as DNA, the CDR3 is TGTGCCCGCCAGGTTCCTCACCGCCACGAGCAGTACTTC. The chain links TRBV30 to TRBJ2-7; D is undetermined. The CDR3 length is 13 residues. CDR1 is GTSNPN and CDR2 is SVGIG in the germline V gene (reference sequence). Trimming pared 8 bases from V and 5 bases from J, leaving 19 bases between.

The rearrangement joins TRBV5-1 to TRBJ1-2, with 7 nucleotides matching TRBD1. The germline CDR1 and CDR2 sequences are SGHRS and YFSETQ. J was trimmed by 0 bases and V by 8 bases; bases with no gene match: 4. CDR3 size: 13 residues. CDR3 sequence: CASTDRTNYGYTF. The CDR3 DNA follows: TGCGCCAGTACGGACAGGACTAACTATGGCTACACCTTC.

The rearrangement uses TRBV14 and TRBJ2-5; 13 positions agree with TRBD2. The CDR3 is made up of 17 amino acids. In germline, CDR1 is SGHDN, CDR2 FVKESK. With 4 bases clipped from V and 1 base from J, the junction kept 6 bases outside the gene matches. CDR3 DNA sequence: TGTGCCAGCAGCCTCTACGGGACTAGCGGGATCCAAGAGACCCAGTACTTC. This encodes CASSLYGTSGIQETQYF. Combining the CDR3 with reference TRBV14 and TRBJ2-5 gives the whole variable domain EAGVTQFPSHSVIEKGQTVTLRCDPISGHDNLYWYRRVMGKEIKFLLHFVKESKQDESGMPNNRFLAERTGGTYSTLKVQPAELEDSGVYFCASSLYGTSGIQETQYFGPGTRLLVL.

J is TRBJ2-1 and V is TRBV6-5, with 7 bases aligning to TRBD2. V lost 5 bases, J lost 5 bases, and 6 bases stayed unmatched. Germline V gives CDR1 MNHEY, CDR2 SVGAGI. The CDR3 has 14 residues. The CDR3: CASSVDGTNNEQFF. The CDR3 nucleotides are TGTGCCAGCAGTGTCGACGGGACTAACAATGAGCAGTTCTTC.

The J gene is TRBJ1-2, the V gene TRBV27; maybe TRBD1 (5 bases). Germline-derived CDR1 and CDR2 are MNHEY and SMNVEV (reference sequence). V gave up 4 bases and J gave up 6 bases, with 6 bases separating them. This CDR3 has 11 amino acids. CDR3 sequence (DNA): TGTGCCAGCAGTTCGGGGGATGGCTACACCTTC. This encodes CASSSGDGYTF.

V is TRBV4-1 and J is TRBJ2-5, with 7 bases identical to TRBD1. J gave up 5 bases and V 1 base, and 4 bases lay outside the gene matches. The germline gives CDR1 MGHRA, CDR2 YSYEKL. The CDR3 sequence is 14 residues long. CDR3 nucleotide sequence: TGCGCCAGCAGCCAAGGGACAGGTGTGGAGACCCAGTACTTC. It translates to CASSQGTGVETQYF.

Comments on this clone: The identical CDR3 is also encoded by other nucleotide sequences in the sample. This chain uses TRBV27 with TRBJ2-7; D gene ambiguous. The germline CDR1 and CDR2 sequences are MNHEY and SMNVEV (reference sequence). The CDR3 is made up of 13 amino acids. Trimming shortened V by 0 bases and J by 4 bases, and 7 bases separated the two germline ends. In DNA form, the CDR3 reads TGTGCCAGCAGTTTATCATACGGGTACGAGCAGTACTTC. Its translation is CASSLSYGYEQYF.

The chain recombines TRBV27 with TRBJ2-7; D gene ambiguous. Trimming left V 3 bases short and J 0 bases short, with 9 bases between. The germline CDR1 and CDR2 sequences are MNHEY and SMNVEV (reference sequence). This CDR3 is built from 14 residues. The CDR3 loop reads CASSFDSYSYEQYF. CDR3 nucleotide sequence: TGTGCCAGCAGTTTCGACTCCTACTCCTACGAGCAGTACTTC.

In its sample, this clone was seen once. V usage is TRBV10-3 and J usage is TRBJ2-7; 12 bases map to TRBD1. Germline CDR1 reads ENHRY; CDR2 reads SYGVKD. The CDR3 is 15 amino acids. With 1 base clipped from V and 6 bases from J, the junction kept 4 bases outside the gene matches. CDR3 region: CAISEWDRGRREQYF. CDR3 DNA: TGTGCCATCAGTGAGTGGGACAGGGGGCGACGCGAGCAGTACTTC.

V is TRBV28 and J is TRBJ1-5, with unresolved D. CDR3 length: 15 amino acids. Deletions cut 10 bases from V and 1 base from J, with 17 bases between. CDR1 and CDR2 from the germline V gene are MDHEN and SYDVKM. The DNA of the CDR3 is TGTGCCACCCACCGAGGAGGCGCGAGCAATCAGCCCCAGCATTTT. It is translated as CATHRGGASNQPQHF.

The chain is built from TRBV5-1 and TRBJ1-2; D gene uncertain. The CDR3 sequence is 14 residues long. Between the trimmed V and J ends, which lost 0 bases and 8 bases, there was a span of 14 bases. Germline CDR1 SGHRS, CDR2 YFSETQ. The CDR3 is CASSLVGVEDGYTF. CDR3 nucleotide sequence: TGCGCCAGCAGCTTGGTTGGGGTTGAGGACGGCTACACCTTC. Full variable domain (missing parts from reference TRBV5-1 and TRBJ1-2): KAGVTQTPRYLIKTRGQQVTLSCSPISGHRSVSWYQQTPGQGLQFLFEYFSETQRNKGNFPGRFSGRQFSNSRSEMNVSTLELGDSALYLCASSLVGVEDGYTFGSGTRLTVV.

The gene calls are TRBV15 and TRBJ1-4; D is unresolved. The germline V and J ends were trimmed by 9 bases and 0 bases, with 8 bases remaining between them. Germline assignment: CDR1 LNHNV and CDR2 YYDKDF (reference sequence). The CDR3 consists of 13 residues. The CDR3 nucleotides read TGTGCCACTAAGACCTCAACTAATGAAAAACTGTTTTTT. Its protein product is CATKTSTNEKLFF.

The chain is built from TRBV7-9 and TRBJ1-4; TRBD1 might be the D (5 bases). CDR1 and CDR2 (germline): SEHNR, FQNEAQ (reference sequence). The CDR3 contains 16 residues. V was pared by 4 bases and J by 7 bases, with 19 bases between. CDR3 DNA: TGTGCCAGCAGCTACGAAGCCGGGACTGAGGGTGAAAAACTGTTTTTT. Amino acids: CASSYEAGTEGEKLFF. The full variable domain, in which reference TRBV7-9 and TRBJ1-4 provide the parts outside the CDR3, is DTGVSQNPRHKITKRGQNVTFRCDPISEHNRLYWYRQTLGQGPEFLTYFQNEAQLEKSRLLSDRFSAERPKGSFSTLEIQRTEQGDSAMYLCASSYEAGTEGEKLFFGSGTQLSVL.

V gene TRBV4-1 combines with J gene TRBJ2-2, with D possibly matching TRBD1 (6 bases). This CDR3 contains 14 residues. The V end lost 2 bases, the J end lost 3 bases, and 7 bases lay between the germline ends. CDR1 MGHRA and CDR2 YSYEKL come from the germline V gene. The CDR3 bases are TGCGCCAGCAGCCAACAGGGGTACACCGGGGAGCTGTTTTTT. It encodes CASSQQGYTGELFF.

The V gene is TRBV7-9, the J gene TRBJ2-7, with D unclear. Germline lookup yields CDR1 SEHNR and CDR2 FQNEAQ (reference sequence). Trimming took off 2 bases at V and 0 bases at J, with 11 bases between the two ends. This CDR3 is built from 15 residues. CDR3 nucleotide sequence: TGTGCCAGCAGCTTACAGACTCCTAGCTCCTACGAGCAGTACTTC. Encoded protein: CASSLQTPSSYEQYF. Together with reference TRBV7-9 and TRBJ2-7, the CDR3 gives the full variable domain: DTGVSQNPRHKITKRGQNVTFRCDPISEHNRLYWYRQTLGQGPEFLTYFQNEAQLEKSRLLSDRFSAERPKGSFSTLEIQRTEQGDSAMYLCASSLQTPSSYEQYFGPGTRLTVT.

The V call is TRBV14, the J call TRBJ1-1; D unresolved. CDR3 length equals 11 residues. In germline, CDR1 is SGHDN, CDR2 FVKESK. V dropped 4 bases and J dropped 7 bases, with 7 bases sitting between them. Here the CDR3 DNA reads TGTGCCAGCAGCCCTATCCATGAAGCTTTCTTT. Protein sequence: CASSPIHEAFF.

This clone showed up just once. The chain is built from TRBV7-9 and TRBJ1-5; maybe TRBD1 (6 bases). V gave up 1 base and J gave up 5 bases, with 9 bases separating them. Per the germline V gene, CDR1 is SEHNR and CDR2 is FQNEAQ (reference sequence). This CDR3 is built from 14 residues. The CDR3: CASSLDGGHQPQHF. DNA for the CDR3: TGTGCCAGCAGCTTAGATGGGGGGCATCAGCCCCAGCATTTT.

This clone was seen once. V and J are TRBV4-1 and TRBJ1-6; 10 positions match TRBD1. This CDR3 contains 17 residues. In germline, CDR1 is MGHRA, CDR2 YSYEKL. V trimming: 3 bases; J trimming: 7 bases; junction bases outside the gene matches: 9. The DNA of the CDR3 is TGCGCCAGCAGCCACGGAAGGACAGGGGGAGTAAATTCACCCCTCCACTTT. It translates to CASSHGRTGGVNSPLHF.

The genes are TRBV2 and TRBJ2-5, with D unresolved. Germline CDR1 is SNHLY and CDR2 is FYNNEI. The CDR3 loop spans 15 amino acids. V lost 1 base and J 1 base, leaving 10 bases between the germline ends. CDR3 bases: TGTGCCAGCAGTGAAGAGTTCAGGAGCCAAGAGACCCAGTACTTC. Protein sequence: CASSEEFRSQETQYF.

CDR3 DNA: TGCGCCAGCAGCCATTCCAAAGGGGGAGTAAACCCGAGCAATCAGCCCCAGCATTTT. Translated, it gives CASSHSKGGVNPSNQPQHF. The chain recombines TRBV4-3 with TRBJ1-5; D is possibly TRBD1 (6 bases). V lost 3 bases and J 1 base, leaving 22 bases between the germline ends. Germline V CDR1 and CDR2: LGHNA, YSLEER. The CDR3 has 19 residues.

This clone was seen only once. CDR3 in DNA: TGTGCCACCAGCAGCCGGACAGGGGATACTGAAGCTTTCTTT. Protein: CATSSRTGDTEAFF. The chain joins TRBV15 to TRBJ1-1; 9 bases fit TRBD1. Trimming at V came to 3 bases and at J to 5 bases, leaving 4 bases not matched to a gene. In germline, CDR1 is LNHNV, CDR2 YYDKDF (reference sequence). The CDR3 covers 14 residues. Combining the CDR3 with reference TRBV15 and TRBJ1-1 gives the whole variable domain DAMVIQNPRYQVTQFGKPVTLSCSQTLNHNVMYWYQQKSSQAPKLLFHYYDKDFNNEADTPDNFQSRRPNTSFCFLDIRSPGLGDTAMYLCATSSRTGDTEAFFGQGTRLTVV.

The CDR3 DNA sequence: TGCGCCAGCAGCCAAGATTTCGGCGCATACGAGCAGTACTTC. It codes for CASSQDFGAYEQYF. This chain connects TRBV4-3 to TRBJ2-7; the D is unclear. In germline, CDR1 is LGHNA, CDR2 YSLEER. The CDR3 consists of 14 residues. Trimming removed 0 bases at V and 4 bases at J, with 10 bases between.